The 21 T cell receptor beta chains presented below share a single source sample, sequenced in a study of T cells after posttransplantation cyclophosphamide. Methotrexate plus calcineurin inhibitor accompanied controls' myeloablative marrow transplants; sampling was 1 year later. TCRdb keeps only in-frame clones here, not all; method: immunoSEQ multiplex PCR. This repertoire shows around 16,000 clones, approximately 88% found once; its top ten account for 5% to 6%. The sample here was PBMCs, taken less than 400 days after allogeneic stem cell transplant with calcineurin inhibitor and methotrexate. The receptors were gathered from a male patient younger than 30 who received an allogeneic stem cell transplant from a related donor, was CMV-positive, and had no GVHD. The T cells may partly be graft donor cells.

This chain joins TRBV12-5 and TRBJ2-2; 8 bases align to TRBD2. Per germline, CDR1 LGHNT and CDR2 FRNRAP. This CDR3 has 15 residues. J lost 6 bases, V lost 2 bases, and 5 bases had no gene match. As DNA, the CDR3 is TGTGCTAGTGGTTTGATGTTAGCGGGATCCGGGGAGCTGTTTTTT. Protein: CASGLMLAGSGELFF. Filled out from reference TRBV12-5 and TRBJ2-2, the complete variable domain reads DARVTQTPRHKVTEMGQEVTMRCQPILGHNTVFWYRQTMMQGLELLAYFRNRAPLDDSGMPKDRFSAEMPDATLATLKIQPSEPRDSAVYFCASGLMLAGSGELFFGEGSRLTVL.

This chain uses TRBV13 with TRBJ1-2, with TRBD1 identical over 7 bases. Trimming took 5 bases from V and 2 from J; bases not matched to a gene: 14. Per germline, CDR1 PRHDT and CDR2 FYEKMQ (reference sequence). The CDR3 has 17 amino acids. The CDR3 loop is CASSVYTQTGINYGYTF. The CDR3 DNA reads TGTGCCAGCAGCGTCTATACGCAGACAGGGATAAACTATGGCTACACCTTC.

This rearrangement joins TRBV30 to TRBJ1-2; 7 bases agree with TRBD1. The J segment lost 4 bases and the V segment lost 0 bases, leaving 8 bases of the junction unmatched. This CDR3 spans 15 amino acids. Germline V gene sequence: CDR1 GTSNPN, CDR2 SVGIG (reference sequence). CDR3 sequence reads: CAWSVEGARAYGYTF. DNA for the CDR3: TGTGCCTGGAGTGTAGAGGGGGCGCGGGCCTATGGCTACACCTTC.

This clone was seen just once. The genes are TRBV27 and TRBJ2-5, with D uncertain. Matching the DNA end better, TRBJ2-7 makes the J call doubtful. CDR3 length: 15 amino acids. The germline V gene encodes CDR1 MNHEY and CDR2 SMNVEV (reference sequence). The DNA of the CDR3 is TGTGCCAGCAGTTCCGCCCGCGGCCTATCCTACGAGCAGTACTTC. Its protein product is CASSSARGLSYEQYF.

The J gene is TRBJ2-5, the V gene TRBV29-1; TRBD1 might be the D (5 bases). CDR1 is SQVTM and CDR2 is ANQGSEA in the germline V gene. Trimming took off 4 bases at V and 1 base at J, with 10 bases between the two ends. This CDR3 has 13 residues. Here the CDR3 DNA reads TGCAGCGTTGTGAAGACAGCCCAAGAGACCCAGTACTTC. This translates into CSVVKTAQETQYF.

Written as DNA, the CDR3 is TGTGCCAGCAGTCACCTCGTCATAGCGGGAGGACTCCTCGGGGATACGCAGTATTTT. Translation gives CASSHLVIAGGLLGDTQYF. The gene calls are TRBV28 and TRBJ2-3, with TRBD2 matching over 10 bases. V gave up 5 bases and J gave up 6 bases; unmatched junction bases: 20. The V gene's germline CDR1 is MDHEN and CDR2 SYDVKM. The CDR3 length is 19 residues.

The chain is built from TRBV6-5 and TRBJ1-5; 7 bases are shared with TRBD1. After removal of 4 bases from V and 5 bases from J, the junction contained 5 bases not matched to a gene. In germline, CDR1 is MNHEY, CDR2 SVGAGI. The CDR3 contains 14 residues. This chain's CDR3 is CASSSAGGYQPQHF. The CDR3 DNA reads TGTGCCAGCAGTTCGGCAGGGGGATATCAGCCCCAGCATTTT.

The V and J genes are TRBV7-9 and TRBJ2-5, with 8 nucleotides matching TRBD2. Germline V gives CDR1 SEHNR, CDR2 FQNEAQ (reference sequence). V lost 5 bases to trimming and J lost 1 base; unmatched junction nucleotides: 9. The CDR3 loop spans 16 amino acids. The DNA of the CDR3 is TGTGCCAGCAGCCCGACTAGCGTGGAGCCCCAAGAGACCCAGTACTTC. It specifies CASSPTSVEPQETQYF.

The chain employs TRBV7-2 and TRBJ2-6, with D hard to call. V was trimmed by 5 bases and J by 2 bases, leaving 13 bases between them. Germline V lookup: CDR1 SGHTA, CDR2 FQGNSA. This CDR3 spans 16 amino acids. CDR3 protein: CASSPQSGPGANVLTF. CDR3 nucleotide sequence: TGTGCCAGCAGCCCCCAATCAGGCCCTGGGGCCAACGTCCTGACTTTC.

DNA of the CDR3: TGTGCCAGCTCACCCGGACAGGGGAACTATGGCTACACCTTC. Translating gives CASSPGQGNYGYTF. This chain connects TRBV18 to TRBJ1-2, with 9 nucleotides matching TRBD1. Trimming removed 3 bases from V and 2 bases from J; junction bases left unmatched: 1. The germline CDR1 and CDR2 sequences are KGHSH and LQKENI. The CDR3 sequence is 14 residues long.

The chain is built from TRBV19 and TRBJ1-3; 8 bases are shared with TRBD1. Germline loops: CDR1 LNHDA, CDR2 SQIVND (reference sequence). This CDR3 is built from 14 residues. The V gene end was trimmed by 6 bases and the J gene end by 4 bases; junction bases not matched to a gene: 5. The CDR3 sequence is CASSGDRLGNTIYF. The CDR3 bases are TGTGCCAGTAGCGGGGACAGGCTCGGAAACACCATATATTTT. Drawing the rest from reference TRBV19 and TRBJ1-3, the complete variable domain is DGGITQSPKYLFRKEGQNVTLSCEQNLNHDAMYWYRQDPGQGLRLIYYSQIVNDFQKGDIAEGYSVSREKKESFPLTVTSAQKNPTAFYLCASSGDRLGNTIYFGEGSWLTVV.

The chain joins TRBV19 to TRBJ2-5; 14 nucleotides align to TRBD2. The germline V gene encodes CDR1 LNHDA and CDR2 SQIVND (reference sequence). V lost 3 bases to trimming and J lost 6 bases; unmatched junction nucleotides: 9. This CDR3 has 17 residues. As DNA, the CDR3 is TGTGCCAGTAGTATTGACGGACTAGCGGGAGGCGTGAAGACCCAGTACTTC. Encoded protein: CASSIDGLAGGVKTQYF. Looking up the rest from reference TRBV19 and TRBJ2-5 gives the full variable domain: DGGITQSPKYLFRKEGQNVTLSCEQNLNHDAMYWYRQDPGQGLRLIYYSQIVNDFQKGDIAEGYSVSREKKESFPLTVTSAQKNPTAFYLCASSIDGLAGGVKTQYFGPGTRLLVL.

J is TRBJ1-2 and V is TRBV28, with no clear D. Per germline, CDR1 MDHEN and CDR2 SYDVKM. Between the trimmed V and J ends, which lost 8 bases and 3 bases, there was a span of 16 bases. CDR3 length: 14 amino acids. The CDR3 reads CASAKPGSHYGYTF. The CDR3 nucleotides are TGTGCCAGCGCCAAACCGGGATCCCACTATGGCTACACCTTC.

The J gene is TRBJ2-1, the V gene TRBV11-2, with TRBD2 matching 7 bases. Germline lookup yields CDR1 SGHAT and CDR2 FQNNGV. The V and J ends lost 1 base and 13 bases, in that order; junction bases with no gene match: 4. The CDR3 has 12 amino acids. Here the CDR3 DNA reads TGTGCCAGCAGCTTAGGGCGGGAGACACAGTTCTTC. This codes for CASSLGRETQFF.

The genes are TRBV4-3 and TRBJ2-5, with a tentative D call TRBD2 (6 bases). With the DNA end fitting TRBJ2-7 better, the J assignment may be wrong. Germline loops: CDR1 LGHNA, CDR2 YSLEER. This CDR3 has 14 amino acids. The CDR3 region is CASSQGGGRHEQYF. The CDR3 DNA sequence: TGCGCCAGCAGCCAAGGAGGAGGGCGACACGAGCAGTACTTC.

The rearrangement links TRBV7-2 to TRBJ2-1, with 8 bases that match TRBD1. Germline loops: CDR1 SGHTA, CDR2 FQGNSA. After removal of 5 bases from V and 9 bases from J, the junction contained 12 bases not matched to a gene. The CDR3 is 15 amino acids. DNA for the CDR3: TGTGCCAGCAGCAAGACAGGGGACCTAAGGAGTGAGCAGTTCTTC. Translated, it gives CASSKTGDLRSEQFF. The variable domain in full, with the rest retrieved from reference TRBV7-2 and TRBJ2-1, is GAGVSQSPSNKVTEKGKDVELRCDPISGHTALYWYRQSLGQGLEFLIYFQGNSAPDKSGLPSDRFSAERTGGSVSTLTIQRTQQEDSAVYLCASSKTGDLRSEQFFGPGTRLTVL.

The CDR3 loop reads CASSLFLDFYEQYF. The CDR3 DNA is TGTGCCAGCAGTTTATTTCTAGATTTCTACGAGCAGTACTTC. The chain joins TRBV28 to TRBJ2-7; D unclear. This CDR3 comprises 14 residues. The V end was cut by 1 base, the J end by 3 bases, with 10 bases between. The V gene's germline CDR1 is MDHEN and CDR2 SYDVKM. Using reference TRBV28 and TRBJ2-7 for the parts outside the CDR3, the full variable domain is DVKVTQSSRYLVKRTGEKVFLECVQDMDHENMFWYRQDPGLGLRLIYFSYDVKMKEKGDIPEGYSVSREKKERFSLILESASTNQTSMYLCASSLFLDFYEQYFGPGTRLTVT.

The sample holds one count of this clone. This chain links TRBV5-1 with TRBJ2-7, with 10 bases matching TRBD2. V lost 4 bases, J lost 2 bases, and 6 bases stayed unmatched. Germline CDR1 reads SGHRS; CDR2 reads YFSETQ. The CDR3 is made up of 15 amino acids. The CDR3 loop is CASSLGTSDTYEQYF. CDR3 in DNA: TGCGCCAGCAGCCTAGGGACTAGCGATACCTACGAGCAGTACTTC.

The chain employs TRBV28 and TRBJ2-3; 11 bases map to TRBD2. Germline values: CDR1 MDHEN, CDR2 SYDVKM. V lost 2 bases to trimming and J lost 2 bases; unmatched junction nucleotides: 9. This CDR3 is built from 18 residues. This CDR3 is CASSLHPTSGRFTDTQYF. DNA for the CDR3: TGTGCCAGCAGTTTACACCCAACTAGCGGGAGATTCACAGATACGCAGTATTTT.

V gene TRBV5-1 combines with J gene TRBJ2-1; no reliable D call. Germline V gene data show CDR1 as SGHRS and CDR2 as YFSETQ. Between the trimmed V and J ends, which lost 5 bases and 10 bases, there was a span of 16 bases. The CDR3 totals 13 residues. The CDR3 nucleotides are TGCGCCAGCAGACCCACTGCAAATCCCGAGCAGTTCTTC. Protein product: CASRPTANPEQFF.

About this clone: Compared with germline, one end of the junction differs, possibly owing to a read error. The chain carries TRBV7-9 and TRBJ2-3; D is undetermined. This CDR3 region has 13 residues. CDR1 and CDR2 (germline): SEHNR, FQNEAQ (reference sequence). The CDR3 region is CAGSLGARDTQYF. CDR3 in DNA: TGTGCCGGCAGCTTAGGAGCGAGAGATACGCAGTATTTT.